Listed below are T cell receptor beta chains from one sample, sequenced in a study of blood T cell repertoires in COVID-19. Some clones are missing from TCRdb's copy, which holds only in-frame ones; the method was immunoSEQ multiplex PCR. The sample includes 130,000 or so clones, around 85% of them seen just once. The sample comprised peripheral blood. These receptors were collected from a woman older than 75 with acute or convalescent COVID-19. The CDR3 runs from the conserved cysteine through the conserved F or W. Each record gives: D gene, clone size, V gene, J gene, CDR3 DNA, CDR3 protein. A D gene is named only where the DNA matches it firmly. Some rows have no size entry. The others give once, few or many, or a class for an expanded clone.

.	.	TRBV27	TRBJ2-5	TGTGCCAGCAGTGTAAGGGCGAGGGGGGGGGCGAGGCAAGAGACCCAGTACTTC	CASSVRARGGARQETQYF
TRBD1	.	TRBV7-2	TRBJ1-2	TGTGCCAGCAGCCTACGGACAGGATCTAACTATGGCTACACCTTC	CASSLRTGSNYGYTF
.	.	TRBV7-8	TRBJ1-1	TGTGCCAGCAGCTTCCGGGGAATGAACACTGAAGCTTTCTTT	CASSFRGMNTEAFF
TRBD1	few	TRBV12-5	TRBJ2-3	TGTGCTAGTGGTTTGGACCCCGGGACAGGGATATCAGATACGCAGTATTTT	CASGLDPGTGISDTQYF
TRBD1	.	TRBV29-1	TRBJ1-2	TGCAGCGTTGAGACGACAGGGCTCTATGGCTACACCTTC	CSVETTGLYGYTF
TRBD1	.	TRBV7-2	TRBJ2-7	TGTGCCAGCAGCTTACAGCCAGGGGGTGGCTACGAGCAGTACTTC	CASSLQPGGGYEQYF
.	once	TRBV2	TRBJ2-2	TGTGCCAGCAGTGACTGGGGTAGCGCCGGGGAGCTGTTTTTT	CASSDWGSAGELFF
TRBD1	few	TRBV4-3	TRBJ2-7	TGCGCCAGCAGCCAAGAAAGGGGGCCCGAGCAGTACTTC	CASSQERGPEQYF
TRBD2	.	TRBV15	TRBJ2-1	TGTGCCACCAGCAGGCCCATGGTAGCGGGGGACAATGAGCAGTTCTTC	CATSRPMVAGDNEQFF
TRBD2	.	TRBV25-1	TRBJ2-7	TGTGCCAGCAGTGATGGGGGACTAGCGGGAGTACTCGAGCAGTACTTC	CASSDGGLAGVLEQYF
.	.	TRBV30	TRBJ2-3	TGTGCCTGGACGGGATGGGGCACAGATACGCAGTATTTT	CAWTGWGTDTQYF
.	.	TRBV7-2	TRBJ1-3	TGTGCCAGCAGCTTAGCGAGTAGAAACACCATATATTTT	CASSLASRNTIYF
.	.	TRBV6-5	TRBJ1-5	TGTGCCAGCAGTCCCAGGTCACCAAATCAGCCCCAGCATTTT	CASSPRSPNQPQHF
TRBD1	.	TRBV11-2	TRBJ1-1	TGTGCCAGCAGCTTAGTGGCCGGACAGGGTTTGAGCGAAGCTTTCTTT	CASSLVAGQGLSEAFF
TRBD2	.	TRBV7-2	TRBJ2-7	TGTGCCAGCAGCTTCGGGACTAGCGGCTACGAGCAGTACTTC	CASSFGTSGYEQYF
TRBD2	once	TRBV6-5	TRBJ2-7	TGTGCCAGCAAGGGACTAGCGGGATTCGAGCAGTACTTC	CASKGLAGFEQYF
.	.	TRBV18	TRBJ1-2	TGTGCCAGCTCACCAGAGAGAACCCCCTATGGCTACACCTTC	CASSPERTPYGYTF
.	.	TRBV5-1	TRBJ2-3	TGCGCCAGCAGCTTGGGCGGACTAAGGTTAGGAGATACGCAGTATTTT	CASSLGGLRLGDTQYF